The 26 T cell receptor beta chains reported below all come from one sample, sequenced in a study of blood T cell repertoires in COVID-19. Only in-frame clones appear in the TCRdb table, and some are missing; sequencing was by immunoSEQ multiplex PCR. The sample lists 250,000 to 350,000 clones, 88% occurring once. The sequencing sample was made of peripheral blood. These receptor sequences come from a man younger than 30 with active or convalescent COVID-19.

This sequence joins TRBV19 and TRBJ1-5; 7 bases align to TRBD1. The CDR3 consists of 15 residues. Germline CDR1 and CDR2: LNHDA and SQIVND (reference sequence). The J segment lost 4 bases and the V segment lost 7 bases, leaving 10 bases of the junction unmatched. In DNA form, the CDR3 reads TGTGCCAGTACCGCAACAGGGGAAGGGAATCAGCCCCAGCATTTT. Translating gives CASTATGEGNQPQHF.

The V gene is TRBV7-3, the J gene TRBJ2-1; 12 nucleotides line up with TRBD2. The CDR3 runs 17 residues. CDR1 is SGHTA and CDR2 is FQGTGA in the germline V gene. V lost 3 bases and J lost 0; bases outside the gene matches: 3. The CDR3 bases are TGTGCCAGCAGCTTGAGACTAGCGGGGGACTCCTACAATGAGCAGTTCTTC. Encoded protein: CASSLRLAGDSYNEQFF.

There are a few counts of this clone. The DNA of the CDR3 is TGTGCCAGCAGCCACTACTTCTCCGGACAGCGGAACACTGAAGCTTTCTTT. Protein sequence: CASSHYFSGQRNTEAFF. V and J are TRBV3-1 (or the pseudogene TRBV3-2) and TRBJ1-1; D is perhaps TRBD1 (6 bases). This CDR3 contains 17 residues. The germline CDR1 and CDR2 sequences are LGHDT and YNNKEL (reference sequence). V was cut by 3 bases and J by 1 base, with 18 bases left in between.

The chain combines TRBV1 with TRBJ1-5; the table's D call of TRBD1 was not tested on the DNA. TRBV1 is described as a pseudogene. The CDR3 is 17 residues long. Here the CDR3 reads CTSSQVSGTGDCQPQHF. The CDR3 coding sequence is TGCACCAGCAGCCAAGTAAGCGGGACAGGGGATTGTCAGCCCCAGCATTTT.

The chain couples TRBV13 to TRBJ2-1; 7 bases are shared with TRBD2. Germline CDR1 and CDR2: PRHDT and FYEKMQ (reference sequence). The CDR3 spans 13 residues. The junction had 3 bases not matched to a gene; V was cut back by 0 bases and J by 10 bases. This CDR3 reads CASSLGRAGEQFF. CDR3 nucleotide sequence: TGTGCCAGCAGCTTAGGCCGAGCGGGAGAGCAGTTCTTC. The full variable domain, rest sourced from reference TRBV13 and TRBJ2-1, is AAGVIQSPRHLIKEKRETATLKCYPIPRHDTVYWYQQGPGQDPQFLISFYEKMQSDKGSIPDRFSAQQFSDYHSELNMSSLELGDSALYFCASSLGRAGEQFFGPGTRLTVL.

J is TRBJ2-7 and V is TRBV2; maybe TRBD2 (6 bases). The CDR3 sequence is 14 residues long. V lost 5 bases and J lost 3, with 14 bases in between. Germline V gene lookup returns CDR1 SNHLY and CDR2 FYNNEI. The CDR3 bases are TGTGCCAGCAGTTCCGATCGGGGGTTCTACGAGCAGTACTTC. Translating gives CASSSDRGFYEQYF.

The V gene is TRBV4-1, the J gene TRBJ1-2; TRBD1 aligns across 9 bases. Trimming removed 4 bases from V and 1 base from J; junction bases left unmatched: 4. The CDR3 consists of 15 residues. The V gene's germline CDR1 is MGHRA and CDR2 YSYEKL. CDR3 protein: CASSLRQGDNYGYTF. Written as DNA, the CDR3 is TGCGCCAGCAGCCTAAGACAGGGGGATAACTATGGCTACACCTTC.

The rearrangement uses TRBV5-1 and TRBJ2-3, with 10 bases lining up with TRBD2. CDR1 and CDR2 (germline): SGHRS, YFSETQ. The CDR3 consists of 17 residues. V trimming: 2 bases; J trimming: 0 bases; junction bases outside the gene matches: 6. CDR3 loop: CASSFGTSAWSTDTQYF. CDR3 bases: TGCGCCAGCAGCTTCGGGACTAGCGCTTGGAGCACAGATACGCAGTATTTT.

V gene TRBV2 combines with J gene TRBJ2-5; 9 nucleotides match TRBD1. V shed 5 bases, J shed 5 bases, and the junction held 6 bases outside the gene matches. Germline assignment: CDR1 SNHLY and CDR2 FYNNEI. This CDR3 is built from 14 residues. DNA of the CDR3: TGTGCCAGCAGTCTGGACAGGGGATGGGAGACCCAGTACTTC. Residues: CASSLDRGWETQYF.

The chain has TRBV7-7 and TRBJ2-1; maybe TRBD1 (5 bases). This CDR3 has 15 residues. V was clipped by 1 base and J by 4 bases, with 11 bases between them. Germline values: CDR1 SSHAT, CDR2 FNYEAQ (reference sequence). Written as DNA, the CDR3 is TGTGCCAGCAGCTTAGAACAGGCCGCTTACAATGAGCAGTTCTTC. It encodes CASSLEQAAYNEQFF.

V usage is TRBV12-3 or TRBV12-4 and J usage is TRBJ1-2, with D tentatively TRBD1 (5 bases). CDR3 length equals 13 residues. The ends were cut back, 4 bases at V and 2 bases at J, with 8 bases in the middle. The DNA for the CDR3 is TGTGCCAGCAGTTCTGGGGCCAACTATGGCTACACCTTC. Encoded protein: CASSSGANYGYTF.

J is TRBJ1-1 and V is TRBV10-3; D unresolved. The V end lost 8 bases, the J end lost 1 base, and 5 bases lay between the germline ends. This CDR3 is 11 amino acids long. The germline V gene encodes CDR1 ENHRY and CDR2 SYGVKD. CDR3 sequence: CAIRGNTEAFF. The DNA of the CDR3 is TGTGCCATCCGGGGGAACACTGAAGCTTTCTTT.

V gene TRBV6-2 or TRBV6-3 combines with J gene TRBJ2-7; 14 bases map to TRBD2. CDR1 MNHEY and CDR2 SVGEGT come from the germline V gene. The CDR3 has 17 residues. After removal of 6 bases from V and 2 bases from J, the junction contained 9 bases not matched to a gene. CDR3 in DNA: TGTGCCAGCAGCGGCGGACTAGCGGGGGGTCCGCCCTACGAGCAGTACTTC. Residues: CASSGGLAGGPPYEQYF.

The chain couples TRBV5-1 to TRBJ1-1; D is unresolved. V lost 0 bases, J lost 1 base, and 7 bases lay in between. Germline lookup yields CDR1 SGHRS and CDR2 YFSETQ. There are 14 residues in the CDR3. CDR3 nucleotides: TGCGCCAGCAGCTTGGGTCCGGGGAACACTGAAGCTTTCTTT. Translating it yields CASSLGPGNTEAFF.

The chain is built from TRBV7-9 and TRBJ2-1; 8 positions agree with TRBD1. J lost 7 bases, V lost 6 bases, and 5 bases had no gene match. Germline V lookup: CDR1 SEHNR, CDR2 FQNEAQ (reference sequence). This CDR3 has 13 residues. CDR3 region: CASSPDRGNEQFF. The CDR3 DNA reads TGTGCCAGCAGTCCCGACAGGGGAAATGAGCAGTTCTTC.

The CDR3 DNA reads TGTGCCAGCAGCGCTAGCGGGGGGAGCACAGATACGCAGTATTTT. It codes for CASSASGGSTDTQYF. The gene calls are TRBV9 and TRBJ2-3, with 11 bases that match TRBD2. Germline values: CDR1 SGDLS, CDR2 YYNGEE. V gave up 3 bases and J gave up 0 bases; unmatched junction bases: 0. The length of the CDR3 is 15 residues.

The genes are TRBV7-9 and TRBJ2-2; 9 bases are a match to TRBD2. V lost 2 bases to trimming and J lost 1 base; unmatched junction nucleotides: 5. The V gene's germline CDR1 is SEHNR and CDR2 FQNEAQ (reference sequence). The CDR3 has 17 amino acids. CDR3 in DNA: TGTGCCAGCAGCTTATCGGCTAGCGGGGAGAACACCGGGGAGCTGTTTTTT. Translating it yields CASSLSASGENTGELFF.

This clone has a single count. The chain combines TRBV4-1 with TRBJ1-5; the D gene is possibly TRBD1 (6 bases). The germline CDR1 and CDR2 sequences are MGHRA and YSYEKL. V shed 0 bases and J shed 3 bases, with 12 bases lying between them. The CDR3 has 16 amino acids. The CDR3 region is CASSQDNHRANQPQHF. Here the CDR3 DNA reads TGCGCCAGCAGCCAAGATAATCACAGGGCCAATCAGCCCCAGCATTTT.

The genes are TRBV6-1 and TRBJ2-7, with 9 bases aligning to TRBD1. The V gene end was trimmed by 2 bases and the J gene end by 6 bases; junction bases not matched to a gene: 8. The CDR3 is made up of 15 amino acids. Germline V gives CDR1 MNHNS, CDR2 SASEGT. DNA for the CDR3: TGTGCCAGCAGTGAAATGGGGGGGACAGGGCGCGAGCAGTACTTC. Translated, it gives CASSEMGGTGREQYF.

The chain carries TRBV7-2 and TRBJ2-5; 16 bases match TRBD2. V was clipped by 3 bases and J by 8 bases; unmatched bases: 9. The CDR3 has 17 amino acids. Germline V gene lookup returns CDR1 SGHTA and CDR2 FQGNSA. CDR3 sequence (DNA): TGTGCCAGCAGCTTCTCGGGGACTAGCGGGGGGGCATTAACCCAGTACTTC. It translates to CASSFSGTSGGALTQYF.

CDR3 sequence (DNA): TGTGCCAGCAGTTACTCCAGAAGCGGGCGCAATGAGCAGTTCTTC. Amino acids: CASSYSRSGRNEQFF. The chain uses TRBV6-5 and TRBJ2-1, with TRBD2 as a possible D gene (6 bases). Germline V gene data show CDR1 as MNHEY and CDR2 as SVGAGI. V gave up 0 bases and J gave up 6 bases, with 12 bases separating them. This CDR3 contains 15 residues.

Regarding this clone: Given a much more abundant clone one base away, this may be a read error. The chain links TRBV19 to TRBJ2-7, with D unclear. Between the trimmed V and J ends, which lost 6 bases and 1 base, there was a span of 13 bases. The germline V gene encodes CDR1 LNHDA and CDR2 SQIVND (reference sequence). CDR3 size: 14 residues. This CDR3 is CASRLFRASYEQYF. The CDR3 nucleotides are TGTGCCAGTAGGTTATTTCGAGCTTCCTACGAGCAGTACTTC.

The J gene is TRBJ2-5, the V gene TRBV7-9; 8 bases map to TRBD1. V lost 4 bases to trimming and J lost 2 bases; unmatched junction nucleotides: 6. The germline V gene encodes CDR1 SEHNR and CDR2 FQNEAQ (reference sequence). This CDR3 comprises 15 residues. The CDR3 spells CASSYGTGLQETQYF. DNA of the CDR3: TGTGCCAGCAGCTACGGGACAGGTTTACAAGAGACCCAGTACTTC.

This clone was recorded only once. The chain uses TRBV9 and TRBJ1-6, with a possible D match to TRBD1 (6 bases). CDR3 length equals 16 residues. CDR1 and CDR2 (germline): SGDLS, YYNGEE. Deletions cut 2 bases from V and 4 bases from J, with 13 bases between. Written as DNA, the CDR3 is TGTGCCAGCAGCGTCTCTGGGGACAAGTATAATTCACCCCTCCACTTT. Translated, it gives CASSVSGDKYNSPLHF.

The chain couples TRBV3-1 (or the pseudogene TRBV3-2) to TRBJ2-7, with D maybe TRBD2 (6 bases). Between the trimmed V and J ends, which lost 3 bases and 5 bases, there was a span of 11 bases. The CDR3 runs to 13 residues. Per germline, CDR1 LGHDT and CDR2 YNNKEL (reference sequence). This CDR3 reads CASSQAGINEQYF. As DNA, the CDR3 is TGTGCCAGCAGCCAGGCGGGGATCAACGAGCAGTACTTC.

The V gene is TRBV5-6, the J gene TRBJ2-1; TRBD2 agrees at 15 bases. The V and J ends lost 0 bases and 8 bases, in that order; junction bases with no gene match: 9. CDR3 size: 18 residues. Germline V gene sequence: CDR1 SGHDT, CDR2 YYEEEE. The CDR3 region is CASSLGTSGGAVFYEQFF. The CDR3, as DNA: TGTGCCAGCAGCTTGGGGACTAGCGGGGGGGCCGTCTTCTATGAGCAGTTCTTC.